This is a list of T cell receptor beta chains from one sample in a study of CD8 T cells in Susac syndrome. TCRdb re-called the immunoSEQ multiplex PCR reads through MiXCR, storing one row per CDR3 protein. There are around 130,000 distinct CDR3 sequences in the sample; around 85% occur only once, and approximately 0.51% lies in the top ten. Sample: CD8+ T cells from PBMCs. These receptors originate from a human donor with multiple sclerosis. CDR3s include the opening cysteine and the closing phenylalanine or tryptophan. The D gene is left open where the match is weak. Clone size is shown for a subset of rows, as once, few, many or a class of expanded clone.

v_call	d_call	j_call	clone_size	cdr3_nt	cdr3_aa
TRBV12-3/TRBV12-4	.	TRBJ1-5	.	TGTGCCAGCAGTTTCAATTGGGTGGGTAACAATCAGCCCCAGCATTTT	CASSFNWVGNNQPQHF
TRBV13	.	TRBJ2-3	once	TGTGCCAGCAGCGGCCAAGGGCAAGATACGCAGTATTTT	CASSGQGQDTQYF
TRBV28	TRBD1	TRBJ1-1	.	TGTGCCAGCAGTATCCTCAGGGGGACTGAAGCTTTCTTT	CASSILRGTEAFF
TRBV7-2	.	TRBJ2-5	.	TGTGCCAGTGAATTGTACCAAGAGACCCAGTACTTC	CASELYQETQYF
TRBV14	TRBD1	TRBJ1-3	.	TGTGCCAGCAGCCAAGACCGGGGACAGGGGTTCGGAAACACCATATATTTT	CASSQDRGQGFGNTIYF
TRBV7-9	.	TRBJ2-2	.	TGTGCCAGCAGCTTAGCCCCATTTTGGACGGGCCGGAACGGGGAGCTGTTTTTT	CASSLAPFWTGRNGELFF
TRBV7-9	.	TRBJ1-1	.	TGTGCCAGCAGCCCCCCCGCCGACACTGAAGCTTTCTTT	CASSPPADTEAFF
TRBV19	TRBD1	TRBJ2-5	.	TGTGCCAGTAGCGGGACAGGGGGACAAGAGACCCAGTACTTC	CASSGTGGQETQYF
TRBV4-2	.	TRBJ1-1	.	TGTGCCAGCAGCCAAGAAGGAGGGGAAAACACTGAAGCTTTCTTT	CASSQEGGENTEAFF
TRBV27	TRBD1	TRBJ2-1	.	TGTGCCAGCAGTTTAAGACAGGGCGGTAACAATGAGCAGTTCTTC	CASSLRQGGNNEQFF
TRBV29-1	.	TRBJ1-1	.	TGCAGCGTTCTCAGCACGAATGAAGCTTTCTTT	CSVLSTNEAFF
TRBV3-1	TRBD1	TRBJ2-7	.	TGTGCCAGCAGCCCCCCCGGGGGACAGGGGGCCTACGAGCAGTACTTC	CASSPPGGQGAYEQYF
TRBV28	TRBD1	TRBJ2-1	.	TGTGCCAGCAGCAAACAGGGGGGCGACAATGAGCAGTTCTTC	CASSKQGGDNEQFF
TRBV19	.	TRBJ1-1	.	TGTGCCAGTAGTATGGCTAAGAACACTGAAGCTTTCTTT	CASSMAKNTEAFF
TRBV7-9	.	TRBJ1-6	.	TGTGCCAGCAGCTTATCGTCGTGGCCCCTCCACTTT	CASSLSSWPLHF
TRBV15	.	TRBJ2-1	.	TGTGCCACCAGCAGAGAATCTTTCGGGAGTGAGCAGTTCTTC	CATSRESFGSEQFF
TRBV10-2	TRBD1	TRBJ2-7	once	TGCGCCAGCAACTTAGGGGGCGAGGGGTTATCCTACGAGCAGTACTTC	CASNLGGEGLSYEQYF
TRBV12-3/TRBV12-4	TRBD2	TRBJ2-1	.	TGTGCCAGCAGTTCCTCCCACCGCGGGGGGCAGTTCTTC	CASSSSHRGGQFF
TRBV7-8	.	TRBJ2-1	.	TGTGCCAGCAGCCCCCCCGGGTTTTACAATGAGCAGTTCTTC	CASSPPGFYNEQFF
TRBV13	.	TRBJ1-1	.	TGTGCCAGCAGCTTCACCGTCGATACTGAAGCTTTCTTT	CASSFTVDTEAFF
TRBV5-1	.	TRBJ2-3	.	TGCGCCAGCAGCTTGAGAGGAACTAGCACAGATACGCAGTATTTT	CASSLRGTSTDTQYF
TRBV28	.	TRBJ2-7	.	TGTGCCAGCAGCTCGACCAGGAACCTGAGCTCCTACGAGCAGTACTTC	CASSSTRNLSSYEQYF
TRBV28	TRBD1	TRBJ2-2	.	TGTGCCGGCAGCCACAGGGGGACCGGGGAGCGGTTTTTT	CAGSHRGTGERFF
TRBV12-3/TRBV12-4	.	TRBJ1-4	.	TGTGCCAGCAGTCAAACAGGGTTGGAACTGTTTTTT	CASSQTGLELFF
TRBV11-2	.	TRBJ2-1	.	TGTGCCAGCAGCCCCCTCGGGACGGGTGAGCAGTTCTTC	CASSPLGTGEQFF
TRBV27	.	TRBJ2-5	.	TGTGCCAGCAGTTTATCACAGGGAGACCAAGAGACCCAGTACTTC	CASSLSQGDQETQYF
TRBV29-1	TRBD1	TRBJ2-7	.	TGCAGCGTTGAAGATCCGGGACAGGGAAGCGAGCAGTACTTC	CSVEDPGQGSEQYF
TRBV19	.	TRBJ2-2	once	TGTGCCAGTACCATGGTTAGCTATGGCGGGGAGCTGTTTTTT	CASTMVSYGGELFF
TRBV3-1	TRBD1	TRBJ2-2	few	TGTGCCAGCAGCCACGGGACAGGGGACACCGGGGAGCTGTTTTTT	CASSHGTGDTGELFF
TRBV27	.	TRBJ2-7	.	TGTGCCAGCAGTTTATTGGCAGGGCATGACGAGCAGTACTTC	CASSLLAGHDEQYF
TRBV29-1	.	TRBJ2-4	.	TGCAGCGTTGGGGCCAAAAACATTCAGTACTTC	CSVGAKNIQYF
TRBV24-1	.	TRBJ2-2	.	TGTGCCACCAGTGGAGGCGCAGGGGCTCGAGGCGGGGAGCTGTTTTTT	CATSGGAGARGGELFF
TRBV20-1	.	TRBJ1-5	.	TGCAGTGCTAGAGATTATAGGGCCCCCCCGGGATTGAATCAGCCCCAGCATTTT	CSARDYRAPPGLNQPQHF
TRBV5-1	.	TRBJ1-2	.	TGCGCCAGCAGCCCTCTGGGAGGCGACTATGGCTACACCTTC	CASSPLGGDYGYTF
TRBV2	.	TRBJ2-2	.	TGTGCCAGCAGTGATGCTAGCCTGAACACCGGGGAGCTGTTTTTT	CASSDASLNTGELFF
TRBV29-1	.	TRBJ2-3	.	TGCAGCGTTGAAGTGTGGGGTACTGGTGGGGCGAGCACAGATACGCAGTATTTT	CSVEVWGTGGASTDTQYF
TRBV15	TRBD2	TRBJ2-1	.	TGTGCCACCAGCAGAGATCTGCGCGGGGGCTCCTACAATGAGCAGTTCTTC	CATSRDLRGGSYNEQFF
TRBV20-1	.	TRBJ1-2	.	TGCAGTGCTAGAGGATTTCGGCAGCCTCCTAACTATGGCTACACCTTC	CSARGFRQPPNYGYTF
TRBV4-1	TRBD1	TRBJ2-7	.	TGCGCCAGCAGCCCGGGACAGGGGCCCACCTACGAGCAGTACTTC	CASSPGQGPTYEQYF
TRBV19	.	TRBJ1-5	.	TGTGCCAGTAGGCGTCCAGGGGAAGGCAATCAGCCCCAGCATTTT	CASRRPGEGNQPQHF
TRBV5-6	.	TRBJ1-6	.	TGTGCCAGCAGCCATTCAGGACAGCATAATTCACCCCTCCACTTT	CASSHSGQHNSPLHF
TRBV6-1	.	TRBJ2-7	few	TGTGCCAGCAGTCACCCTCGCTACGAGCAGTACTTC	CASSHPRYEQYF
TRBV4-3	.	TRBJ2-3	.	TGCGCCAGCAGCCAAGATATAACGGGGCCAATGTGGTATTTT	CASSQDITGPMWYF
TRBV12-3/TRBV12-4	.	TRBJ1-1	.	TGTGCCAGCAGGCGGGAGGGAGAGGACCTAAACGCTGAAGCTTTCTTT	CASRREGEDLNAEAFF
TRBV20-1	.	TRBJ2-1	once	TGCAGTGCTAGAGGATGGACCTACGGTAATGAGCAGTTCTTC	CSARGWTYGNEQFF
TRBV15	.	TRBJ2-5	.	TGTGCCACCAGCCTAGGGGCCGGGGTCCAAGAGACCCAGTACTTC	CATSLGAGVQETQYF
TRBV19	.	TRBJ2-5	.	TGTGCCAGTAGTATAGTACATTACGAGACCCAGTACTTC	CASSIVHYETQYF
TRBV30	.	TRBJ1-1	.	TGTGCCTGGACTCTTATTGCTAACACTGAAGCTTTCTTT	CAWTLIANTEAFF
TRBV7-6	.	TRBJ2-1	.	TGTGCCAGCAGCTTAGTTCCTCCGGGCGAGTTGGTCAATGAGCAGTTCTTC	CASSLVPPGELVNEQFF
TRBV6-9	.	TRBJ1-5	.	TGTGCCAGCAGTTATTCCGACATAGGCAGGGATCGCAATCAGCCCCAGCATTTT	CASSYSDIGRDRNQPQHF
TRBV2	.	TRBJ2-7	.	TGTGCCAGCAGTGGGGGGGCAGAAGGCCCCTACGAGCAGTACTTC	CASSGGAEGPYEQYF
TRBV4-3	.	TRBJ2-6	.	TGCGCCAGCAGCCAAGATAGAAGTACCCCTGGGGCCAACGTCCTGACTTTC	CASSQDRSTPGANVLTF
TRBV4-2	.	TRBJ1-5	.	TGTGCCAGCAGCCAAGGGGGCCCCCAGCATTTT	CASSQGGPQHF
TRBV6-5	TRBD1	TRBJ2-7	.	TGTGCCAGCAGTTACGTAGGGACAGGGACCTACGAGCAGTACTTC	CASSYVGTGTYEQYF
TRBV2	.	TRBJ2-7	.	TGTGCCAGCAGTGATGCCAGGGCCTACGAGCAGTACTTC	CASSDARAYEQYF
TRBV2	.	TRBJ1-1	.	TGTGCCAGCAGTGATGGGACTCTCCAAGATCATTTCTTT	CASSDGTLQDHFF
TRBV7-2	TRBD1	TRBJ1-6	.	TGTGCCAGCAGCCTCGGGACAGGGTATTCACCCCTCCACTTT	CASSLGTGYSPLHF
TRBV6-5	.	TRBJ1-1	.	TGTGCCAGCAGTTACTCACCACGACAGCGGATCAGCCAAGCTTTCTTT	CASSYSPRQRISQAFF
TRBV6-5	.	TRBJ2-7	few	TGTGCCAGCAGTTACGAACCTACGTCTGGGGAAAGGGACGAGCAGTACTTC	CASSYEPTSGERDEQYF